The clone carrying this TCR beta chain appeared many times. The antigen is not known. The data are from a study of CD8 T cells in ankylosing spondylitis. Broader study findings: Eight highly homologous variants made up a TCR beta motif, and this motif appeared characteristic of ankylosing spondylitis blood.

As the method for making TCR beta libraries, quantitative 5'-RACE with molecular barcodes was used. Each CDR3 protein is one row after TCRdb ran MiXCR on the 5' RACE reads. The data show more than 400,000 distinct CDR3 sequences, approximately 5% seen once. Sample: blood, either unsorted or a sorted T cell fraction (not recorded which). The TCR comes from a male donor with ankylosing spondylitis.

Here the CDR3 reads CASSSVMGRDEAFF. The CDR3 nucleotides read TGCGCCAGCAGCTCCGTCATGGGGCGCGATGAAGCTTTCTTT. The J gene is TRBJ1-1, the V gene TRBV5-1; D is perhaps TRBD1 (5 bases). The V and J ends lost 3 bases and 7 bases respectively, with 16 bases between them. Germline CDR1 is SGHRS and CDR2 is YFSETQ. There are 14 residues in the CDR3.